This TCR beta chain was identified in a study of blood T cell repertoires in COVID-19. As for the study in general: Sites in the United States, Italy and Spain provided acute and convalescent COVID-19 samples. PBMCs, B-cell-depleted T cells, or T cells provided the cDNA or gDNA that made up the material.

Per the original methods: Amplification from reference gene primers served as the basis for estimated nucleated cell counts. The data were produced by immunoSEQ multiplex PCR, yet TCRdb's version contains in-frame clones alone and is incomplete. That table is the source of V, J and clone size, and D and trimming were worked out from the DNA. This sample has roughly 63,000 clones, with roughly 80% found just once. This CDR3 has 16 residues. Germline lookup yields CDR1 LNHDA and CDR2 SQIVND (reference sequence). V was shortened by 6 bases and J by 7 bases, with 22 bases between the two germline ends. This clonotype was obtained from a human donor in a cohort sampled during active COVID-19. The V call is TRBV19, the J call TRBJ2-1; D gene ambiguous. Sequenced input: peripheral blood. CDR3 coding DNA: TGTGCCAGTAGGATCGGTGGGCCGCTCGTTGAAAATGAGCAGTTCTTC. Its protein product is CASRIGGPLVENEQFF.